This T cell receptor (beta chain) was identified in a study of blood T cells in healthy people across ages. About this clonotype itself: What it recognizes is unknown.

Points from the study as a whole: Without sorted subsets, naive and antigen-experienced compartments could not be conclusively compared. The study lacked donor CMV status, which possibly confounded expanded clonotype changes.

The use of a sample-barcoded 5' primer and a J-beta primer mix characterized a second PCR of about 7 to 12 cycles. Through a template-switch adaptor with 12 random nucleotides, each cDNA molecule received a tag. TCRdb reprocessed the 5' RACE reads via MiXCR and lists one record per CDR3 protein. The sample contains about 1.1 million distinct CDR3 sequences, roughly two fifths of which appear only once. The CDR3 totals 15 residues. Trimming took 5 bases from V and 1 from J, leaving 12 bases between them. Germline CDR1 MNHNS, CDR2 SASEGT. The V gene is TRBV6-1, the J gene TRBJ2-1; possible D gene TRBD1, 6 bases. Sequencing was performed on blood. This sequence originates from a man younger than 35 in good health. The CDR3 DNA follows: TGTGCCAGCAGTCCTCGGACAGATTCCTACAATGAGCAGTTCTTC. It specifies CASSPRTDSYNEQFF.